The rows below give T cell receptor beta chains drawn from one sample of a study of blood T cell repertoires in COVID-19. Using immunoSEQ multiplex PCR, the repertoire was profiled, and TCRdb retains in-frame clones only, with some absent. The sample includes 300,000 to 500,000 clones, around nine tenths of them seen just once. The sequencing input was PBMCs or T cells enriched from blood (not recorded which). The receptors shown here come from a woman in her 30s with acute COVID-19. CDR3s include the opening cysteine and the closing phenylalanine or tryptophan. D genes are given only for firm matches. The size entry is marked missing in some rows and otherwise reads once, few, many or a size class.

>TRBV2|NA|TRBJ1-5|NA
TGTGCCAGCAGTGAAGCGTCCGGGGATCAGCCCCAGCATTTT
CASSEASGDQPQHF
>TRBV11-3|NA|TRBJ2-3|TRBD2
TGTGCCAGCAGCCACTATAGCGGGGGGGTCCGCGCAGATACGCAGTATTTT
CASSHYSGGVRADTQYF
>TRBV18|NA|TRBJ1-3|TRBD1
TGTGCCAGCTCCTTCGGGACAGGGGACGGAAACACCATATATTTT
CASSFGTGDGNTIYF
>TRBV5-1|NA|TRBJ1-3|NA
TGCGCCAGCAGCTTGGCCGGCGGCTCTGGAAACACCATATATTTT
CASSLAGGSGNTIYF
>TRBV5-1|NA|TRBJ2-3|TRBD2
TGCGCCAGCAGCTCGCTAGCGGGGGTCGCAGATACGCAGTATTTT
CASSSLAGVADTQYF
>TRBV5-1|NA|TRBJ2-5|TRBD2
TGCGCCAGCAGCTTCACGTCTAGCGGGGGGAGGGAGACCCAGTACTTC
CASSFTSSGGRETQYF
>TRBV2|NA|TRBJ1-1|NA
TGTGCCAGCAGTGCAGGGGTCGCTGAAGCTTTCTTT
CASSAGVAEAFF
>TRBV4-1|NA|TRBJ1-4|NA
TGCGCCAGCAGCCAAGATTTGGGTTCGCGGGAGGGACGTAATGAAAAACTGTTTTTT
CASSQDLGSREGRNEKLFF
>TRBV27|NA|TRBJ1-6|NA
TGTGCCAGCAGTTTATCTTCCGGGGGGGCGCATTCACCCCTCCACTTT
CASSLSSGGAHSPLHF
>TRBV3-1/TRBV3-2|NA|TRBJ1-1|NA
TGTGCCAGCAGCCAGGGGGCGAGCACTGAAGCTTTCTTT
CASSQGASTEAFF
>TRBV3-1/TRBV3-2|NA|TRBJ1-1|NA
TGTGCCAGCAGCCTAGAACAGGGTAAGGGTGAAGCTTTCTTT
CASSLEQGKGEAFF
>TRBV5-1|NA|TRBJ2-3|TRBD2
TGCGCCAGCAGCTCCGGAGCGGGGGTCACAGATACGCAGTATTTT
CASSSGAGVTDTQYF
>TRBV6-5|NA|TRBJ2-7|TRBD2
TGTGCCAGCACCCGAGTCGGGGGGGCCAACGAGCAGTACTTC
CASTRVGGANEQYF
>TRBV7-2|NA|TRBJ2-1|NA
TGTGCCAGTGGGGCAGGGCTCCTGGATGAGCAGTTCTTC
CASGAGLLDEQFF
>TRBV6-5|NA|TRBJ1-2|TRBD1
TGTGCCAGCAGGGGTGACAGGGTGGCTGGCTACACCTTC
CASRGDRVAGYTF
>TRBV6-5|NA|TRBJ2-3|NA
TGTGCCAGCAGTTACTCGCCACAGGGCTGGGATACGCAGTATTTT
CASSYSPQGWDTQYF
>TRBV5-6|NA|TRBJ1-1|NA
TGTGCCAGCAGCTTGGAGAGGAGGACCATGAACACTGAAGCTTTCTTT
CASSLERRTMNTEAFF
>TRBV3-1/TRBV3-2|NA|TRBJ1-1|NA
TGTGCCAGCAGCCAAGGTCAACTCAACACTGAAGCTTTCTTT
CASSQGQLNTEAFF
>TRBV28|NA|TRBJ2-7|NA
TGTGCCAGCAGTTCAGTACAACCCTACGAGCAGTACTTC
CASSSVQPYEQYF
>TRBV4-1|NA|TRBJ2-2|TRBD2
TGCGCCAGCAGCGGGGGGGTAGACACCGGGGAGCTGTTTTTT
CASSGGVDTGELFF
>TRBV29-1|once|TRBJ1-1|NA
TGCAGCGTTAGACAGGAGAACACTGAAGCTTTCTTT
CSVRQENTEAFF
>TRBV29-1|once|TRBJ1-5|NA
TGCAGCGTGTCCCAGGGATTAGGGTACAATCAGCCCCAGCATTTT
CSVSQGLGYNQPQHF
>TRBV5-1|NA|TRBJ2-3|NA
TGCGCCAGCAGCTTGGTGGGTCAGGGGCGCACAGATACGCAGTATTTT
CASSLVGQGRTDTQYF
>TRBV10-3|NA|TRBJ1-2|NA
TGTGCCATCAGGAACGGGCCTACCCGGGAGGGCTACACCTTC
CAIRNGPTREGYTF
>TRBV6-4|NA|TRBJ1-2|NA
TGTGCCAGCAGTGACGGGCCAAATGCTGGCTACACCTTC
CASSDGPNAGYTF
>TRBV3-1/TRBV3-2|NA|TRBJ1-6|TRBD1
TGTGCCAGCAGCCTCCGGGACAGAGATAATTCACCCCTCCACTTT
CASSLRDRDNSPLHF
>TRBV19|few|TRBJ1-5|NA
TGTGCCAGTAGTATTAGTTGGGGGGGCAATCAGCCCCAGCATTTT
CASSISWGGNQPQHF
>TRBV24-1|NA|TRBJ2-5|TRBD2
TGTGCCACCAGTGACCCCACTAGCGGGGGTCCCCAAGAGACCCAGTACTTC
CATSDPTSGGPQETQYF
>TRBV2|NA|TRBJ2-7|NA
TGTGCCAGCGCCCGGGACTTGACCGACGAGCAGTACTTC
CASARDLTDEQYF
>TRBV18|many|TRBJ1-2|NA
TGTGCCAGCTCACGACAGTTCGGCTACACCTTC
CASSRQFGYTF
>TRBV29-1|NA|TRBJ1-2|NA
TGCAGCGTTGAAGTTTCCGACTATGGCTACACCTTC
CSVEVSDYGYTF
>TRBV27|once|TRBJ1-5|TRBD1
TGTGCCAGCAGTTACAGGGGCAGCAATCAGCCCCAGCATTTT
CASSYRGSNQPQHF
>TRBV5-6|NA|TRBJ2-3|NA
TGTGCCAGCAGCTTGTGGGGGGTAAGGGACAGCGACGATACGCAGTATTTT
CASSLWGVRDSDDTQYF
>TRBV12-5|NA|TRBJ1-2|TRBD1
TGTGCTAGTGGTAGGACAGGCTCTAACTATGGCTACACCTTC
CASGRTGSNYGYTF
>TRBV19|NA|TRBJ2-2|NA
TGTGCCAGTACCCTCCGGGACACCGGGGAGCTGTTTTTT
CASTLRDTGELFF
>TRBV9|NA|TRBJ2-5|NA
TGTGCCAGCAGCGTAGGAACAGGGAATCTAGAGACCCAGTACTTC
CASSVGTGNLETQYF
>TRBV10-3|NA|TRBJ1-6|NA
TGTGCCACGGGGGTGGAGATTGAAAATTCACCCCTCCACTTT
CATGVEIENSPLHF
>TRBV7-9|NA|TRBJ1-2|TRBD1
TGTGCCAGCAGCGGCCGGGACAGGAGGTACCTTATGCGCTACACCTTC
CASSGRDRRYLMRYTF
>TRBV6-4|NA|TRBJ2-7|NA
TGTGCCAGGCTTGAGACATCCTACGAGCAGTACTTC
CARLETSYEQYF
>TRBV6-5|NA|TRBJ1-2|TRBD1
TGTGCCAGCAGGTCCGGGACAGGGAATGGCTACACCTTC
CASRSGTGNGYTF
>TRBV7-2|NA|TRBJ1-1|NA
TGTGCCAGCAGCGTCGGGGGGATGAACACTGAAGCTTTCTTT
CASSVGGMNTEAFF
>TRBV2|NA|TRBJ2-7|TRBD1
TGTGCCAGCAGACCGGGACAGGGGCTCCGAAAGGAGTACTTC
CASRPGQGLRKEYF
>TRBV6-5|NA|TRBJ1-6|NA
TGTGCCAGCAGTTACGTCGGTAATTCACCCCTCCACTTT
CASSYVGNSPLHF
>TRBV7-9|NA|TRBJ2-7|TRBD2
TGTGCCAGCAGCTTAGACACTAGCGGGGGGCCTTCCTACGAGCAGTACTTC
CASSLDTSGGPSYEQYF
>TRBV2|NA|TRBJ2-7|NA
TGTGCCAGCAGCCACGGACAGCAGCAGTACTTC
CASSHGQQQYF
>TRBV6-6|NA|TRBJ2-2|TRBD2
TGTGCCAGCAGTCTCACCCCGGGGGGATCGAACACCGGGGAGCTGTTTTTT
CASSLTPGGSNTGELFF